This T cell receptor beta chain was documented in a study of blood T cell repertoires in COVID-19. Study as a whole: The study drew acute and convalescent COVID-19 samples from the United States, Italy and Spain. Sources were T cells, B-cell-depleted T cells, or PBMCs; the material itself was cDNA or gDNA.

This table comes from immunoSEQ multiplex PCR, and its TCRdb copy is limited to in-frame clones, with some not included. The data hold approximately 130,000 clones, with about four fifths observed a single time. V was trimmed by 3 bases and J by 4 bases, leaving 16 bases between them. The CDR3 is made up of 15 amino acids. Germline CDR1 is SGHVS and CDR2 is FQNEAQ. The receptor's source is a human donor in a cohort sampled during active COVID-19. Source material: peripheral blood. The chain uses TRBV7-8 and TRBJ2-7, with D tentatively TRBD2 (7 bases). This CDR3 is CASSFPPGGYYEQYF. For the CDR3, the DNA is TGTGCCAGCAGCTTCCCTCCGGGGGGCTATTACGAGCAGTACTTC.